Given below is one T cell receptor beta chain in context. Here immunoSEQ multiplex PCR was the method, and the copy in TCRdb shows in-frame clones only, minus some. The profile shows a few hundred thousand clones, about 90% of them singletons. This entry comes from a study of blood T cell repertoires in COVID-19. In the study overall: PBMCs, B-cell-depleted T cells, or T cells provided the cDNA or gDNA that made up the material.

The germline V and J ends were trimmed by 5 bases and 1 base, with 12 bases remaining between them. Germline-derived CDR1 and CDR2 are SGHTA and FQGTGA. The CDR3 totals 15 residues. The receptor was derived from a man aged 18 to 29 who had recovered from COVID-19. The sequenced material came from PBMCs or T cells enriched from blood (not recorded which). This sequence joins TRBV7-3 and TRBJ2-4, with D possibly being TRBD2 (5 bases). The DNA for the CDR3 is TGTGCCAGCAGCGATACCCAGCGGGCCAAAAACATTCAGTACTTC. This codes for CASSDTQRAKNIQYF.